This T cell receptor (beta chain) is drawn from a study of technical replicates of blood from several donors. Some clones are missing from TCRdb's copy, which holds only in-frame ones; the method was immunoSEQ multiplex PCR. The sample shows 55,000 to 65,000 clones, about 93% of them seen only once. CDR3 length: 13 amino acids. Germline lookup yields CDR1 SGHRS and CDR2 YFSETQ. With 0 bases removed from V and 4 bases from J, the gap between germline ends came to 6 bases. The TCR sequence derives from a human donor in good health. Some clones in this sample may be carry-over from other donors' samples. Sequencing was done on a sample of PBMCs. This rearrangement joins TRBV5-1 to TRBJ2-3; D not certain. The CDR3 nucleotides read TGCGCCAGCAGCTTGGCCGGTCCAGATACGCAGTATTTT. It yields the protein CASSLAGPDTQYF.